In its sample, the clone carrying this T cell receptor (beta chain) was seen many times. In the source study's methods: Individual samples carried between about 23,224 and 750,000 TCRs, with some 100,000 as the median. From the RACE reads, TCRdb called clonotypes with MiXCR, one entry per CDR3 protein. The V and J calls were not made by the authors but by TCRdb's processing. The sample has roughly 84,000 distinct CDR3 sequences; about 10% are singletons. The data are from a study of human T cells and chemical hapten exposure. CDR3 length: 13 residues. CDR1 and CDR2 (germline): LNHDA, SQIVND (reference sequence). The V gene lost 4 bases and the J gene lost 9 bases, with 13 bases spanning the gap. Described time point: patch test 3, about 24 weeks after DPC sensitization. Treatment specified: therapeutic diphenylcyclopropenone sensitization with weekly scalp DPC.

The source was whole blood, collected in connection with sensitization to the hapten diphenylcyclopropenone (DPC). The chain has TRBV19 and TRBJ1-5; maybe TRBD1 (6 bases). The source is a woman aged 45-65 years with alopecia areata. Some clones in this sample may be carry-over from other donors' samples. CDR3 bases: TGTGCCAGTAGTACAAACAGGGAAGGGCCCCAGCATTTT. This codes for CASSTNREGPQHF.